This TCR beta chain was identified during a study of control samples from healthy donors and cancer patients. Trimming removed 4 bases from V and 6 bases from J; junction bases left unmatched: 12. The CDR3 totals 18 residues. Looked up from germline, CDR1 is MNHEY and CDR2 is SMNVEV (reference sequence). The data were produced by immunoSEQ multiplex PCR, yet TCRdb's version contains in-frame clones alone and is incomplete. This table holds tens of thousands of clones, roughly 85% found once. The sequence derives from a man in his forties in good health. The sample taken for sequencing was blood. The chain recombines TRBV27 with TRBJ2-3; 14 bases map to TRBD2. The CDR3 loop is CASSSGLRLAGGGDTQYF. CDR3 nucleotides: TGTGCCAGCAGTTCCGGCCTTCGACTAGCGGGAGGGGGGGATACGCAGTATTTT.